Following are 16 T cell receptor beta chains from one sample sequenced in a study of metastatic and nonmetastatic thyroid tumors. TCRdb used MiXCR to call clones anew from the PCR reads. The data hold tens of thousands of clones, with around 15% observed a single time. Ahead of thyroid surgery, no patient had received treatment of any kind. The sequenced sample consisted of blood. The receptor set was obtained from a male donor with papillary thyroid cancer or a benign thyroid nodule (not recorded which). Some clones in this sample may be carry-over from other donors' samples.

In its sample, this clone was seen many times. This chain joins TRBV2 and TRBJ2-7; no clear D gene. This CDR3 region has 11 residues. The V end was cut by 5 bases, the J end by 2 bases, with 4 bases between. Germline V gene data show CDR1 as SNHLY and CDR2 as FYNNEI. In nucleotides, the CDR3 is TGTGCCAGCAGTCTTGCCTACGAGCAGTACTTC. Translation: CASSLAYEQYF.

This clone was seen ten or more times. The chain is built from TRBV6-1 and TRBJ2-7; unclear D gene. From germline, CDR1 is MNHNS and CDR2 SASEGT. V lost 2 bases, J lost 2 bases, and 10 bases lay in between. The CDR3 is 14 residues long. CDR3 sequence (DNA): TGTGCCAGCAGTGAAACCCCGGGTCCCTACGAGCAGTACTTC. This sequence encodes CASSETPGPYEQYF.

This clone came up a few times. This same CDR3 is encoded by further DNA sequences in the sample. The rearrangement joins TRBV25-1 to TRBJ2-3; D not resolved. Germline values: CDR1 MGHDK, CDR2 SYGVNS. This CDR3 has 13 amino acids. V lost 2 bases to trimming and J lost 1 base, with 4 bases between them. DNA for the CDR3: TGTGCCAGCAGTGAAGGCGGCACAGATACGCAGTATTTT. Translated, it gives CASSEGGTDTQYF.

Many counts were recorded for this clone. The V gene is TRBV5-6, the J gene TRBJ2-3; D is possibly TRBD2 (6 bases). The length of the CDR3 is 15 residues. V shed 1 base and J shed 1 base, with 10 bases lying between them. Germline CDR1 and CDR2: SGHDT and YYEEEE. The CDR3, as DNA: TGTGCCAGCAGCTTGCGGAGGGTTGGCACAGATACGCAGTATTTT. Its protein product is CASSLRRVGTDTQYF.

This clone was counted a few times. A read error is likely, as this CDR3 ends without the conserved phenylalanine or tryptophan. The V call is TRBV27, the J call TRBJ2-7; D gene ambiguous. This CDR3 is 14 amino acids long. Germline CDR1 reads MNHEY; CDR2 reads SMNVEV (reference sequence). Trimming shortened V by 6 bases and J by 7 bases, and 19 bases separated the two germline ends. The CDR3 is CASRPRVATREQYL. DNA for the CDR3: TGTGCCAGCAGGCCAAGGGTCGCAACGCGGGAGCAGTACTTA.

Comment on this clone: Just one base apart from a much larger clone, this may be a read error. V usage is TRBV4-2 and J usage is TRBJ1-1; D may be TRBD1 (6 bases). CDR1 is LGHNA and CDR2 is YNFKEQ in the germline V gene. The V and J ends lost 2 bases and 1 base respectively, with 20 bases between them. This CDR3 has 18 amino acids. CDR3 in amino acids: CASSQLTPRTGKNTEAFF. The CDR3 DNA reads TGTGCCAGCAGCCAATTGACCCCGCGTACAGGGAAGAACACTGAAGCTTTCTTT.

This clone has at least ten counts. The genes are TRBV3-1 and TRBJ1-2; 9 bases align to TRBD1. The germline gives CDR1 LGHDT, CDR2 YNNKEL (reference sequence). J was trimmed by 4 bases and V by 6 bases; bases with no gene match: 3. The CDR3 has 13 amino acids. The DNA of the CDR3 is TGTGCCAGCAGACAGACAGGGGGCTATGGCTACACCTTC. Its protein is CASRQTGGYGYTF.

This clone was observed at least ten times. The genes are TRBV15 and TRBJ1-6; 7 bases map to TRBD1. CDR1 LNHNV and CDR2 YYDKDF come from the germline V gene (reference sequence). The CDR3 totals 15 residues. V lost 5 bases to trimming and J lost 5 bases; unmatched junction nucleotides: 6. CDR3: CATSPRGGDNSPLHF. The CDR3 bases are TGTGCCACCAGCCCCAGGGGGGGAGATAATTCACCCCTCCACTTT.

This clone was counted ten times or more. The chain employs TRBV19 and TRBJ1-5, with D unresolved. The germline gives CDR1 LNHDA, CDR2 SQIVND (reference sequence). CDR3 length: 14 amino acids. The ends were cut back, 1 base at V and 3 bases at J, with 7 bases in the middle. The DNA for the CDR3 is TGTGCCAGTAGTATAGTGGCCACCAATCAGCCCCAGCATTTT. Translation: CASSIVATNQPQHF.

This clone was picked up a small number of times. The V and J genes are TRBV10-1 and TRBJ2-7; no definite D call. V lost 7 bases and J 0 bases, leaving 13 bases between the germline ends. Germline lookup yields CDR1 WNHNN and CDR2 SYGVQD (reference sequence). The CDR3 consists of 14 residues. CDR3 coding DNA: TGCGCCAGCACCGGATGTACCGGCTCCTACGAGCAGTACTTC. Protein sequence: CASTGCTGSYEQYF.

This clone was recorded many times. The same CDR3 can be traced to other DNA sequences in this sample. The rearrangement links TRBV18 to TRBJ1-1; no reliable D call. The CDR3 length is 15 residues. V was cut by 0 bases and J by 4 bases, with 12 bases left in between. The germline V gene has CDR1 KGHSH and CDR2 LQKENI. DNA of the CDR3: TGTGCCAGCTCACCACCAAGAAGGTCTGGCACTGAAGCTTTCTTT. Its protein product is CASSPPRRSGTEAFF.

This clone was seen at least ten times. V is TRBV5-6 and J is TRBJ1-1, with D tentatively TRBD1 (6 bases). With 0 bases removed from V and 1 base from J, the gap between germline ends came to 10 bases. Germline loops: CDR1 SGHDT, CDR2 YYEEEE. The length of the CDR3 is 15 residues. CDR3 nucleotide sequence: TGTGCCAGCAGCTTGGAGGTACAGGGGAACACTGAAGCTTTCTTT. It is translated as CASSLEVQGNTEAFF.

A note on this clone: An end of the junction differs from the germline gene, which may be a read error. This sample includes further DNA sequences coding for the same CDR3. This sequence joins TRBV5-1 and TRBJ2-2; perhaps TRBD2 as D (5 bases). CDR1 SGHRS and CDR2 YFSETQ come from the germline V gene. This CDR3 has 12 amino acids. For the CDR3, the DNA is TGTGCCAGCAGCTTGGTGAGCGGTGAGCTGTTTTTT. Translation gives CASSLVSGELFF.

In DNA form, the CDR3 reads TGTGCCAGCAGCCAATTGGGAGATACTGAAGCTTTCTTT. Translating it yields CASSQLGDTEAFF. This sequence joins TRBV7-6 and TRBJ1-1; no definite D call. Trimming shortened V by 5 bases and J by 5 bases, and 12 bases separated the two germline ends. The CDR3 loop spans 13 amino acids. Germline loops: CDR1 SGHVS, CDR2 FNYEAQ.

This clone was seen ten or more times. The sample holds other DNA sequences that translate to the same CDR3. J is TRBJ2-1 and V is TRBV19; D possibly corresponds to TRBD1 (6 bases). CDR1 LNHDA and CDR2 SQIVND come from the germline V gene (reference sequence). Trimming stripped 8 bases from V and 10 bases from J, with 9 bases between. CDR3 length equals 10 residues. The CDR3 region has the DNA TGTGCCAGTGCTGACAGGGAGCAGTTCTTC. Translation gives CASADREQFF.

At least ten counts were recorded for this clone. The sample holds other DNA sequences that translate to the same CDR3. This CDR3 is CASSPPQGTMNTEAFF. As DNA, the CDR3 is TGTGCCAGCAGCCCCCCGCAGGGGACTATGAACACTGAAGCTTTCTTT. The chain employs TRBV14 and TRBJ1-1; TRBD1 might be the D (6 bases). The CDR3 sequence is 16 residues long. V lost 4 bases to trimming and J lost 0 bases, with 15 bases between them. Per germline, CDR1 SGHDN and CDR2 FVKESK.